The 25 T cell receptor beta chains listed next were all sequenced from one sample in a study of cytomegalovirus exposure and HLA in healthy donors. Measured with immunoSEQ multiplex PCR; TCRdb has only the in-frame clones, and not every one. Here the sample spans roughly 120,000 clones, 94% being singletons. What was sequenced was PBMCs. The receptors shown here come from a young woman in good health and CMV-seronegative.

The gene calls are TRBV19 and TRBJ1-5, with TRBD1 matching 8 bases. CDR1 LNHDA and CDR2 SQIVND come from the germline V gene (reference sequence). The length of the CDR3 is 19 residues. Trimming cost V 7 bases and J 0 bases; bases outside gene matches: 17. DNA of the CDR3: TGTGCCAGTACCCCCGATAGGACAGGGCCTTATTATAGCAATCAGCCCCAGCATTTT. Protein: CASTPDRTGPYYSNQPQHF.

V is TRBV27 and J is TRBJ2-4; weak D call: TRBD2 (5 bases). This CDR3 is built from 14 residues. V lost 3 bases and J lost 5, with 11 bases in between. CDR1 is MNHEY and CDR2 is SMNVEV in the germline V gene (reference sequence). This CDR3 reads CASSFEGPQNIQYF. DNA for the CDR3: TGTGCCAGCAGTTTCGAGGGTCCCCAAAACATTCAGTACTTC.

This chain connects TRBV9 to TRBJ2-5; 7 bases map to TRBD2. After removal of 7 bases from V and 4 bases from J, the junction contained 10 bases not matched to a gene. The CDR3 runs 14 residues. Per the germline V gene, CDR1 is SGDLS and CDR2 is YYNGEE. The CDR3 sequence is CASGPGLVGETQYF. In DNA form, the CDR3 reads TGTGCCAGCGGCCCAGGACTAGTCGGAGAGACCCAGTACTTC.

A note on this clone: Other DNA sequences in this sample translate to the same CDR3. The chain is built from TRBV7-2 and TRBJ2-7; tentative D call: TRBD1 (5 bases). Germline V gene sequence: CDR1 SGHTA, CDR2 FQGNSA. Trimming pared 3 bases from V and 7 bases from J, leaving 10 bases between. CDR3 length: 12 residues. As DNA, the CDR3 is TGTGCCAGCAGCTTTTATTCAGGGGAGCAGTACTTC. Translating gives CASSFYSGEQYF.

In its sample, this clone was seen once. The chain employs TRBV19 and TRBJ2-2; 8 bases are shared with TRBD2. Trimming removed 3 bases from V and 7 bases from J; junction bases left unmatched: 4. The CDR3 totals 14 residues. CDR1 is LNHDA, CDR2 SQIVND, per germline (reference sequence). Here the CDR3 reads CASSMDGRGGELFF. The CDR3 DNA sequence: TGTGCCAGTAGTATGGACGGGAGGGGCGGGGAGCTGTTTTTT. Full variable domain (outside the CDR3, taken from reference TRBV19 and TRBJ2-2): DGGITQSPKYLFRKEGQNVTLSCEQNLNHDAMYWYRQDPGQGLRLIYYSQIVNDFQKGDIAEGYSVSREKKESFPLTVTSAQKNPTAFYLCASSMDGRGGELFFGEGSRLTVL.

This rearrangement joins TRBV5-6 to TRBJ2-2; the D gene is possibly TRBD2 (5 bases). The CDR3 spans 16 residues. The V gene's germline CDR1 is SGHDT and CDR2 YYEEEE. Trimming shortened V by 4 bases and J by 1 base, and 14 bases separated the two germline ends. The CDR3 sequence is CASSAGGGMNTGELFF. The CDR3 DNA is TGTGCCAGCAGCGCGGGTGGTGGGATGAACACCGGGGAGCTGTTTTTT.

This chain links TRBV9 with TRBJ2-5, with TRBD1 matching over 8 bases. Germline CDR1 and CDR2: SGDLS and YYNGEE. With 3 bases clipped from V and 5 bases from J, the junction kept 6 bases outside the gene matches. This CDR3 has 14 amino acids. DNA of the CDR3: TGTGCCAGCAGCGCCTCGACAGGGGAGGAGACCCAGTACTTC. Protein: CASSASTGEETQYF.

This clone has only a few counts. This sequence joins TRBV6-5 and TRBJ1-1; the D is unclear. In germline, CDR1 is MNHEY, CDR2 SVGAGI. This CDR3 has 12 residues. Trimming removed 10 bases at V and 4 bases at J, with 13 bases between. This chain's CDR3 is CATHFGGTEAFF. The DNA of the CDR3 is TGTGCCACCCATTTCGGCGGCACTGAAGCTTTCTTT.

The chain couples TRBV9 to TRBJ2-7; the D is unclear. V was clipped by 0 bases and J by 4 bases, with 5 bases between them. Germline V gives CDR1 SGDLS, CDR2 YYNGEE. The CDR3 is 12 residues long. CDR3 sequence: CASSVERYEQYF. The CDR3 DNA follows: TGTGCCAGCAGCGTAGAGAGGTACGAGCAGTACTTC.

The chain uses TRBV19 and TRBJ2-6, with D maybe TRBD1 (5 bases). Germline V gives CDR1 LNHDA, CDR2 SQIVND (reference sequence). This CDR3 has 15 residues. V lost 7 bases to trimming and J lost 1 base, with 11 bases between them. The CDR3 reads CASTRVLSGANVLTF. The CDR3 bases are TGTGCCAGTACCAGGGTTCTATCTGGGGCCAACGTCCTGACTTTC.

This clone has a single count. The chain carries TRBV7-9 and TRBJ2-2; TRBD2 matches at 8 bases. The V gene's germline CDR1 is SEHNR and CDR2 FQNEAQ (reference sequence). V was clipped by 4 bases and J by 3 bases; unmatched bases: 7. The CDR3 loop spans 16 amino acids. DNA of the CDR3: TGTGCCAGCAGCTGGGCGGGGGGTTCCTACACCGGGGAGCTGTTTTTT. It yields the protein CASSWAGGSYTGELFF.

The CDR3 bases are TGCGCCAGCCTAATTTCCCATCGTGCAACTAATGAAAAACTGTTTTTT. Translation gives CASLISHRATNEKLFF. This chain uses TRBV5-1 with TRBJ1-4; D gene uncertain. The CDR3 loop spans 16 amino acids. CDR1 SGHRS and CDR2 YFSETQ come from the germline V gene. The V end was cut by 7 bases, the J end by 0 bases, with 16 bases between.

This clone has a single count. The gene calls are TRBV2 and TRBJ2-1, with TRBD2 identical over 11 bases. V shed 3 bases, J shed 10 bases, and the junction held 8 bases outside the gene matches. Per the germline V gene, CDR1 is SNHLY and CDR2 is FYNNEI. This CDR3 has 15 amino acids. CDR3 nucleotides: TGTGCCAGCAGTGATAGTAGCGGGAGGGTCGAGGAGCAGTTCTTC. Translated, it gives CASSDSSGRVEEQFF.

This chain uses TRBV28 with TRBJ2-3, with D hard to call. The CDR3 is 16 residues long. The germline gives CDR1 MDHEN, CDR2 SYDVKM. The ends were cut back, 1 base at V and 5 bases at J, with 16 bases in the middle. DNA for the CDR3: TGTGCCAGCAGTTTATTGACCGGGTTTGTGGGAGATACGCAGTATTTT. This gives the protein CASSLLTGFVGDTQYF.

The chain joins TRBV18 to TRBJ2-7, with TRBD1 matching 8 bases. The ends lost 1 base at V and 6 bases at J; junction bases unmatched: 11. The CDR3 is 16 residues long. The germline V gene encodes CDR1 KGHSH and CDR2 LQKENI. The CDR3 coding sequence is TGTGCCAGCTCACCACGTGGACAGGGCAGCCTCTTCGAGCAGTACTTC. Protein: CASSPRGQGSLFEQYF.

This chain links TRBV6-5 with TRBJ2-7, with D possibly TRBD2 on 5 matching bases. V lost 0 bases to trimming and J lost 6 bases, with 18 bases between them. The germline V gene encodes CDR1 MNHEY and CDR2 SVGAGI. This CDR3 is built from 16 residues. The CDR3 loop is CASSYSRTADLFEQYF. Here the CDR3 DNA reads TGTGCCAGCAGTTACTCGAGGACTGCCGACCTTTTCGAGCAGTACTTC.

The chain has TRBV6-6 and TRBJ2-5, with D tentatively TRBD1 (6 bases). Germline V gives CDR1 MNHNY, CDR2 SVGAGI (reference sequence). This CDR3 has 15 amino acids. V gave up 4 bases and J gave up 0 bases, with 12 bases separating them. The CDR3 DNA reads TGTGCCAGCAGTTCTACAGGGACGTACCAAGAGACCCAGTACTTC. It codes for CASSSTGTYQETQYF.

The chain couples TRBV19 to TRBJ1-6, with D uncertain. Germline CDR1 is LNHDA and CDR2 is SQIVND (reference sequence). The CDR3 is 15 amino acids. Trimming left V 3 bases short and J 0 bases short, with 6 bases between. In nucleotides, the CDR3 is TGTGCCAGTAGTATGCCGAGCTCCTATAATTCACCCCTCCACTTT. This codes for CASSMPSSYNSPLHF.

This clone was seen repeatedly, ten times or more. For the CDR3, the DNA is TGCGCCAGCAGCTCCGGGATATCTGGAAACACCATATATTTT. It is translated as CASSSGISGNTIYF. V and J are TRBV5-1 and TRBJ1-3; D uncertain. V lost 3 bases to trimming and J lost 1 base, with 8 bases between them. Germline CDR1 SGHRS, CDR2 YFSETQ. CDR3 size: 14 residues. Together with reference TRBV5-1 and TRBJ1-3, the CDR3 gives the full variable domain: KAGVTQTPRYLIKTRGQQVTLSCSPISGHRSVSWYQQTPGQGLQFLFEYFSETQRNKGNFPGRFSGRQFSNSRSEMNVSTLELGDSALYLCASSSGISGNTIYFGEGSWLTVV.

This chain connects TRBV29-1 to TRBJ2-5, with D perhaps TRBD1 (6 bases). Deletions cut 7 bases from V and 1 base from J, with 10 bases between. Germline V gives CDR1 SQVTM, CDR2 ANQGSEA. This CDR3 spans 12 amino acids. The CDR3 here is CSARGLQETQYF. CDR3 bases: TGCAGCGCCAGGGGCCTCCAAGAGACCCAGTACTTC.

This clone was seen a single time. The chain employs TRBV10-3 and TRBJ1-5; D is undetermined. The CDR3 is 14 amino acids. V was cut by 5 bases and J by 7 bases, with 15 bases left in between. CDR1 ENHRY and CDR2 SYGVKD come from the germline V gene. CDR3 bases: TGTGCCATCAGTCCGGACGGAGGAGGGCAGCCCCAGCATTTT. Amino acid sequence: CAISPDGGGQPQHF.

The genes are TRBV7-9 and TRBJ1-1; D gene unclear. CDR3 length equals 15 residues. Germline lookup yields CDR1 SEHNR and CDR2 FQNEAQ (reference sequence). V was cut by 0 bases and J by 1 base, with 9 bases left in between. The CDR3 loop is CASSLAFRGNTEAFF. The CDR3 nucleotides are TGTGCCAGCAGCTTAGCCTTTCGGGGGAACACTGAAGCTTTCTTT.

This chain joins TRBV28 and TRBJ1-4; D may be TRBD1 (6 bases). There are 15 residues in the CDR3. Germline V CDR1 and CDR2: MDHEN, SYDVKM. Between the trimmed V and J ends, which lost 5 bases and 6 bases, there was a span of 16 bases. The chain's CDR3 is CASSPRQDWDEKLFF. For the CDR3, the DNA is TGTGCCAGCAGTCCCCGACAGGACTGGGATGAAAAACTGTTTTTT. Full variable domain (rest looked up from reference TRBV28 and TRBJ1-4): DVKVTQSSRYLVKRTGEKVFLECVQDMDHENMFWYRQDPGLGLRLIYFSYDVKMKEKGDIPEGYSVSREKKERFSLILESASTNQTSMYLCASSPRQDWDEKLFFGSGTQLSVL.

J is TRBJ2-3 and V is TRBV5-4; 8 bases match TRBD2. V shed 5 bases and J 3 bases; nucleotides not matched to a gene: 8. Germline lookup yields CDR1 SGHNT and CDR2 YYREEE (reference sequence). The CDR3 consists of 15 residues. CDR3 protein: CASRGELAATDTQYF. In nucleotides, the CDR3 is TGTGCCAGCAGGGGGGAACTAGCGGCAACAGATACGCAGTATTTT.

In DNA form, the CDR3 reads TGTGCCAGTAGTATTTCCAGGACAGGGAGGAACGAGCAGTACTTC. Amino acid sequence: CASSISRTGRNEQYF. The V and J genes are TRBV19 and TRBJ2-7, with 8 bases lining up with TRBD1. The CDR3 consists of 15 residues. Germline CDR1 and CDR2: LNHDA and SQIVND (reference sequence). The V segment lost 3 bases and the J segment 5 bases; nucleotides outside the gene matches: 9.